Below are 30 T cell receptor beta chains sequenced from a single sample in a study of blood T cell repertoires in COVID-19. Generated by immunoSEQ multiplex PCR, the TCRdb table keeps only in-frame clones and is missing some. Found here are approximately 200,000 clones, roughly 89% of them singletons; the top ten hold about a tenth. Sequencing used PBMCs or T cells enriched from blood (not recorded which). The receptors were gathered from a man younger than 35 with acute COVID-19.

Of note for this clone: This sample includes further DNA sequences coding for the same CDR3. The chain joins TRBV27 to TRBJ1-1; 7 bases are shared with TRBD1. J lost 1 base, V lost 6 bases, and 5 bases had no gene match. In germline, CDR1 is MNHEY, CDR2 SMNVEV (reference sequence). This CDR3 has 14 residues. CDR3 loop: CASSSGTANTEAFF. Here the CDR3 DNA reads TGTGCCAGCAGCTCCGGGACAGCGAACACTGAAGCTTTCTTT.

V and J are TRBV30 and TRBJ1-1; the D gene is possibly TRBD1 (6 bases). Germline V lookup: CDR1 GTSNPN, CDR2 SVGIG (reference sequence). The CDR3 runs 14 residues. Trimming removed 4 bases at V and 0 bases at J, with 12 bases between. CDR3: CAWTIGQLNTEAFF. The CDR3 region has the DNA TGTGCCTGGACCATAGGACAGTTGAACACTGAAGCTTTCTTT.

This sequence joins TRBV28 and TRBJ1-2, with TRBD1 matching over 7 bases. CDR1 is MDHEN and CDR2 is SYDVKM in the germline V gene. The J segment lost 4 bases and the V segment lost 5 bases, leaving 19 bases of the junction unmatched. This CDR3 contains 18 residues. The CDR3 nucleotides read TGTGCCAGCAGTCCTACCATACCGACAGGGAGTGGGGTCTATGGCTACACCTTC. This encodes CASSPTIPTGSGVYGYTF.

The chain uses TRBV7-9 and TRBJ2-5; D might be TRBD1 (6 bases). The CDR3 spans 14 residues. With 5 bases removed from V and 0 bases from J, the gap between germline ends came to 10 bases. Per germline, CDR1 SEHNR and CDR2 FQNEAQ (reference sequence). CDR3 DNA sequence: TGTGCCAGCAGCAGAGGACAGAACCAAGAGACCCAGTACTTC. This gives the protein CASSRGQNQETQYF.

The gene calls are TRBV4-2 and TRBJ1-5; D gene ambiguous. Trimming took off 1 base at V and 6 bases at J, with 7 bases between the two ends. Looked up from germline, CDR1 is LGHNA and CDR2 is YNFKEQ. The CDR3 is 13 residues long. The CDR3 here is CASSQGGSQPQHF. In DNA form, the CDR3 reads TGTGCCAGCAGCCAAGGAGGATCTCAGCCCCAGCATTTT.

The V call is TRBV29-1, the J call TRBJ1-1, with D tentatively TRBD1 (6 bases). The V gene lost 0 bases and the J gene lost 7 bases, with 15 bases spanning the gap. This CDR3 contains 14 residues. CDR1 SQVTM and CDR2 ANQGSEA come from the germline V gene. The CDR3 reads CSVEDPRVGGEAFF. CDR3 nucleotide sequence: TGCAGCGTTGAAGACCCCAGGGTAGGGGGTGAAGCTTTCTTT. Full variable domain (outside the CDR3, taken from reference TRBV29-1 and TRBJ1-1): SAVISQKPSRDICQRGTSLTIQCQVDSQVTMMFWYRQQPGQSLTLIATANQGSEATYESGFVIDKFPISRPNLTFSTLTVSNMSPEDSSIYLCSVEDPRVGGEAFFGQGTRLTVV.

The V gene is TRBV19, the J gene TRBJ2-1, with 8 bases identical to TRBD2. CDR3 length: 14 residues. CDR1 and CDR2 (germline): LNHDA, SQIVND (reference sequence). V lost 5 bases, J lost 9 bases, and 9 bases stayed unmatched. The CDR3 DNA reads as TGTGCCAGTAGTGTGTTCGGGACTAGTATTGAGCAGTTCTTC. The encoded protein is CASSVFGTSIEQFF.

The chain has TRBV18 and TRBJ1-2, with D possibly TRBD1 on 6 matching bases. This CDR3 contains 15 residues. The germline CDR1 and CDR2 sequences are KGHSH and LQKENI. V lost 2 bases, J lost 6 bases, and 16 bases lay in between. The CDR3 loop reads CASSPGGQGTDGYTF. DNA for the CDR3: TGTGCCAGCTCACCAGGGGGCCAGGGCACCGATGGCTACACCTTC.

This clone was picked up a small number of times. The chain employs TRBV2 and TRBJ2-2, with TRBD2 matching over 12 bases. Germline V gene lookup returns CDR1 SNHLY and CDR2 FYNNEI. The CDR3 runs 13 residues. V was pared by 8 bases and J by 7 bases, with 2 bases of the junction left unmatched. CDR3 in amino acids: CASGGLAGGELFF. DNA for the CDR3: TGTGCCAGCGGGGGACTAGCGGGCGGGGAGCTGTTTTTT.

The rearrangement links TRBV27 to TRBJ2-2, with 7 bases that match TRBD2. Trimming removed 4 bases from V and 6 bases from J; junction bases left unmatched: 5. This CDR3 is built from 14 residues. Germline-derived CDR1 and CDR2 are MNHEY and SMNVEV (reference sequence). CDR3 loop: CASSSLLAPGELFF. CDR3 nucleotides: TGTGCCAGCAGTTCCCTACTAGCGCCCGGGGAGCTGTTTTTT.

This chain links TRBV11-2 with TRBJ2-3; D ambiguous. In germline, CDR1 is SGHAT, CDR2 FQNNGV. Deletions cut 5 bases from V and 6 bases from J, with 15 bases between. This CDR3 region has 14 residues. The CDR3 reads CASSPARVEDTQYF. CDR3 bases: TGTGCCAGCAGCCCGGCCCGGGTAGAGGATACGCAGTATTTT.

This sequence joins TRBV28 and TRBJ1-2, with 7 bases identical to TRBD1. The length of the CDR3 is 14 residues. V was clipped by 2 bases and J by 4 bases; unmatched bases: 4. From germline, CDR1 is MDHEN and CDR2 SYDVKM. CDR3 DNA sequence: TGTGCCAGCAGTTTAACAGGGGAGAGCTATGGCTACACCTTC. Its protein is CASSLTGESYGYTF.

The CDR3 coding sequence is TGTGCCAGCAGTTTCCTCAGACAGGGCTATGGCTACACCTTC. Protein sequence: CASSFLRQGYGYTF. The chain is built from TRBV28 and TRBJ1-2; 7 bases align to TRBD1. The J segment lost 4 bases and the V segment lost 3 bases, leaving 5 bases of the junction unmatched. Germline V lookup: CDR1 MDHEN, CDR2 SYDVKM. The CDR3 contains 14 residues.

The V and J genes are TRBV9 and TRBJ2-1, with D maybe TRBD2 (6 bases). This CDR3 is 13 amino acids long. The V gene's germline CDR1 is SGDLS and CDR2 YYNGEE. V dropped 4 bases and J dropped 5 bases, with 10 bases sitting between them. This CDR3 is CASSRGGDNEQFF. Written as DNA, the CDR3 is TGTGCCAGCAGCAGAGGAGGGGACAATGAGCAGTTCTTC. The entire variable domain, with the rest obtained from reference TRBV9 and TRBJ2-1, is as follows: DSGVTQTPKHLITATGQRVTLRCSPRSGDLSVYWYQQSLDQGLQFLIQYYNGEERAKGNILERFSAQQFPDLHSELNLSSLELGDSALYFCASSRGGDNEQFFGPGTRLTVL.

This clone has only one observation. The rearrangement links TRBV5-1 to TRBJ1-1, with 7 bases aligning to TRBD1. Per germline, CDR1 SGHRS and CDR2 YFSETQ. The CDR3 covers 15 residues. V lost 5 bases to trimming and J lost 0 bases; unmatched junction nucleotides: 7. The CDR3 DNA sequence: TGCGCCAGCAGATCTATACAGGGGCTGAACACTGAAGCTTTCTTT. It specifies CASRSIQGLNTEAFF.

The chain carries TRBV27 and TRBJ1-1; 7 nucleotides agree with TRBD1. Germline assignment: CDR1 MNHEY and CDR2 SMNVEV (reference sequence). V was clipped by 5 bases and J by 3 bases; unmatched bases: 9. The length of the CDR3 is 15 residues. The DNA of the CDR3 is TGTGCCAGCAGTAGAGGGGGCGCCGGGTACACTGAAGCTTTCTTT. As protein: CASSRGGAGYTEAFF.

Written as DNA, the CDR3 is TGCGCCAGCAGCCAAGAAGCCGGAGATTTTGAAAAACTGTTTTTT. As protein: CASSQEAGDFEKLFF. The chain employs TRBV4-1 and TRBJ1-4; D remains ambiguous. The germline V gene encodes CDR1 MGHRA and CDR2 YSYEKL. The V end lost 0 bases, the J end lost 7 bases, and 12 bases lay between the germline ends. This CDR3 region has 15 residues.

The chain recombines TRBV6-1 with TRBJ2-7; 9 nucleotides line up with TRBD2. Germline CDR1 reads MNHNS; CDR2 reads SASEGT. The CDR3 has 15 amino acids. V dropped 0 bases and J dropped 2; count of bases not matched to a gene: 2. Written as DNA, the CDR3 is TGTGCCAGCAGTGAAGCTAGCGGGAGTGCCTACGAGCAGTACTTC. Translated: CASSEASGSAYEQYF.

Here the CDR3 DNA reads TGCAGTGCCGGACTCGACCAGCCCCAGCATTTT. Protein: CSAGLDQPQHF. V gene TRBV20-1 combines with J gene TRBJ1-5; D unclear. Trimming removed 6 bases from V and 7 bases from J, with 10 bases in between. This CDR3 spans 11 amino acids. Germline V lookup: CDR1 DFQATT, CDR2 SNEGSKA (reference sequence).

The chain combines TRBV30 with TRBJ1-1, with D perhaps matching TRBD1 (5 bases). CDR3 length: 14 amino acids. V was clipped by 0 bases and J by 4 bases, with 12 bases between them. The germline V gene has CDR1 GTSNPN and CDR2 SVGIG (reference sequence). The CDR3 DNA is TGTGCCTGGAGTGTATGGGTAAGGGGCACTGAAGCTTTCTTT. This gives the protein CAWSVWVRGTEAFF.

The CDR3 bases are TGCGCCAGCAGCCAAGACCGGGGGAACACTGAAGCTTTCTTT. Protein product: CASSQDRGNTEAFF. This sequence joins TRBV4-3 and TRBJ1-1; D not certain. Trimming took off 0 bases at V and 1 base at J, with 6 bases between the two ends. The CDR3 has 14 residues. Germline loops: CDR1 LGHNA, CDR2 YSLEER.

The chain combines TRBV7-9 with TRBJ2-1; a possible D gene is TRBD2 (6 bases). The CDR3 has 13 residues. Per the germline V gene, CDR1 is SEHNR and CDR2 is FQNEAQ (reference sequence). V was trimmed by 6 bases and J by 9 bases, leaving 15 bases between them. CDR3 sequence: CASSPPAGPEQFF. The CDR3 DNA is TGTGCCAGCAGTCCCCCGGCGGGGCCTGAGCAGTTCTTC.

The V and J genes are TRBV20-1 and TRBJ1-1; D remains ambiguous. The CDR3 sequence is 11 residues long. From germline, CDR1 is DFQATT and CDR2 SNEGSKA (reference sequence). The CDR3 here is CGMGGNTEAFF. The CDR3 nucleotides read TGCGGGATGGGAGGAAACACTGAAGCTTTCTTT.

Only a few counts were recorded for this clone. V and J are TRBV9 and TRBJ2-7; 9 nucleotides agree with TRBD1. Germline lookup yields CDR1 SGDLS and CDR2 YYNGEE. After removal of 3 bases from V and 0 bases from J, the junction contained 4 bases not matched to a gene. This CDR3 comprises 15 residues. Written as DNA, the CDR3 is TGTGCCAGCAGCGCGGACAGGGGAACCTCCTACGAGCAGTACTTC. Translating gives CASSADRGTSYEQYF. Full variable domain (remainder filled in from reference TRBV9 and TRBJ2-7): DSGVTQTPKHLITATGQRVTLRCSPRSGDLSVYWYQQSLDQGLQFLIQYYNGEERAKGNILERFSAQQFPDLHSELNLSSLELGDSALYFCASSADRGTSYEQYFGPGTRLTVT.

This chain connects TRBV28 to TRBJ1-2, with TRBD1 matching 7 bases. The CDR3 is made up of 22 amino acids. Trimming cost V 3 bases and J 4 bases; bases outside gene matches: 29. Germline CDR1 MDHEN, CDR2 SYDVKM. This CDR3 reads CASSFPRPLKTPGQINLYGYTF. DNA for the CDR3: TGTGCCAGCAGTTTCCCGAGACCGCTGAAGACTCCGGGACAGATAAACCTCTATGGCTACACCTTC.

This chain links TRBV30 with TRBJ1-1; D is undetermined. Trimming cost V 0 bases and J 7 bases, with 9 bases left between them. In germline, CDR1 is GTSNPN, CDR2 SVGIG (reference sequence). CDR3 length: 12 residues. This chain's CDR3 is CAWSVGRGEAFF. For the CDR3, the DNA is TGTGCCTGGAGTGTTGGCCGGGGTGAAGCTTTCTTT.

V and J are TRBV16 and TRBJ2-7, with D possibly being TRBD1 (5 bases). This CDR3 spans 12 amino acids. V was pared by 1 base and J by 5 bases, with 6 bases between. The germline gives CDR1 KGHSY, CDR2 FQNENV. Here the CDR3 DNA reads TGTGCCAGCAGCCAATTGACAGACGAGCAGTACTTC. Translating gives CASSQLTDEQYF.

The chain uses TRBV10-3 and TRBJ2-7, with D possibly matching TRBD2 (5 bases). This CDR3 is 15 amino acids long. Trimming removed 0 bases at V and 3 bases at J, with 12 bases between. The V gene's germline CDR1 is ENHRY and CDR2 SYGVKD. In nucleotides, the CDR3 is TGTGCCATCAGTGAGTCAAAGGACTTACACTACGAGCAGTACTTC. It yields the protein CAISESKDLHYEQYF.

This chain links TRBV4-3 with TRBJ1-1; perhaps TRBD1 as D (5 bases). CDR1 and CDR2 (germline): LGHNA, YSLEER. Trimming left V 5 bases short and J 8 bases short, with 21 bases between. This CDR3 contains 15 residues. For the CDR3, the DNA is TGCGCCAGCAGCGAACAGACGGGACTCCAGAGGGAAGCTTTCTTT. Its translation is CASSEQTGLQREAFF.

The V and J genes are TRBV6-5 and TRBJ1-1; D not certain. The length of the CDR3 is 16 residues. Trimming removed 0 bases from V and 2 bases from J, with 13 bases in between. The germline gives CDR1 MNHEY, CDR2 SVGAGI. The CDR3 spells CASSYSIKGGNTEAFF. CDR3 in DNA: TGTGCCAGCAGTTACTCGATTAAGGGAGGCAACACTGAAGCTTTCTTT.